A selection of T cell receptor beta chains follows, all from one sample in a study of cytomegalovirus exposure and HLA in healthy donors. Measured with immunoSEQ multiplex PCR; TCRdb has only the in-frame clones, and not every one. The sample lists about 150,000 clones, less than 85% occurring once. Sequenced material: PBMCs. Every receptor here comes from a woman aged 60-75 years in good health and CMV-seropositive. The CDR3 runs from the conserved cysteine through the conserved F or W. D genes are given only for firm matches. The listing skips clone size in some rows; elsewhere it reads once, few, many or a size class.

TRBV28	few	12	NA	TRBJ2-7	TGTGCCAGCAGTTTAGGAGGACAGCTATCGTACTTC	CASSLGGQLSYF
TRBV19	once	15	NA	TRBJ2-6	TGTGCCAGTAGTCTCAGGATCTCTGGGGCCAACGTCCTGACTTTC	CASSLRISGANVLTF
TRBV5-1	NA	16	TRBD1	TRBJ1-3	TGCGCCAGCAGCTTGGGACAGGGGGCGATTGGAAACACCATATATTTT	CASSLGQGAIGNTIYF
TRBV6-1	NA	12	NA	TRBJ1-3	TGTGCCAGCGCGCCGTTGCAGGACACCATATATTTT	CASAPLQDTIYF
TRBV5-1	few	12	NA	TRBJ1-2	TGCGCCAGCAGCTTGGAGGGGTATGGCTACACCTTC	CASSLEGYGYTF
TRBV29-1	NA	15	NA	TRBJ2-5	TGCAGCGCTGGCCCCAAGACCCTACTACAAGAGACCCAGTACTTC	CSAGPKTLLQETQYF
TRBV7-9	few	12	TRBD1	TRBJ1-1	TGTGCCAGCAGCCCACAGGGGTCTGAAGCTTTCTTT	CASSPQGSEAFF
TRBV29-1	NA	14	TRBD1	TRBJ2-3	TGCAGCGTGGGCCCAACAGGGGGCACAGATACGCAGTATTTT	CSVGPTGGTDTQYF
TRBV28	NA	16	TRBD1	TRBJ2-3	TGTGCCAGCAGTTCTTGGACAGGGACAAGCACAGATACGCAGTATTTT	CASSSWTGTSTDTQYF
TRBV5-4	NA	14	NA	TRBJ2-7	TGTGCCAGCAGCTTAGGGGGACTAAGAGGCGAGCAGTACTTC	CASSLGGLRGEQYF
TRBV6-5	NA	15	TRBD1	TRBJ1-5	TGTGCCAGCTCGACCTCGGACAGGGGGTATCAGCCCCAGCATTTT	CASSTSDRGYQPQHF
TRBV7-2	NA	13	NA	TRBJ2-7	TGTGCCAGCAGCTTAGGTCACGGCTACGAGCAGTACTTC	CASSLGHGYEQYF
TRBV28	NA	18	NA	TRBJ2-7	TGTGCCAGCAGTTTACCCCCTTGGGTAGTTACTACAAACTACGAGCAGTACTTC	CASSLPPWVVTTNYEQYF
TRBV18	NA	15	NA	TRBJ1-3	TGTGCCAGCTCACGATACGAACAGGGAAGAAACACCATATATTTT	CASSRYEQGRNTIYF
TRBV4-1	NA	15	TRBD1	TRBJ1-4	TGCGCCAGCAGCTCAGAGGGACAGCCTAATGAAAAACTGTTTTTT	CASSSEGQPNEKLFF
TRBV27	few	17	NA	TRBJ1-3	TGTGCCAGCAGTTTAAAGGGGTCCGCTAGCTCTGGAAACACCATATATTTT	CASSLKGSASSGNTIYF
TRBV29-1	few	13	NA	TRBJ1-1	TGCAGCGCAACGGGACAAGCGAACACTGAAGCTTTCTTT	CSATGQANTEAFF
TRBV19	NA	15	TRBD1	TRBJ1-4	TGTGCCAGTAGTTCTACAGGGGTCTCGAATGAAAAACTGTTTTTT	CASSSTGVSNEKLFF
TRBV6-1	NA	13	NA	TRBJ1-2	TGTGCCAGCAGTGAAGCCCCTGGGAGTGGCTACACCTTC	CASSEAPGSGYTF
TRBV29-1	NA	13	TRBD1	TRBJ1-2	TGCAGCGTTCTACAGGGACAGGGCTATGGCTACACCTTC	CSVLQGQGYGYTF
TRBV5-1	NA	12	NA	TRBJ1-3	TGCGCCAGCAGCATTGAGGGGGACACCATATATTTT	CASSIEGDTIYF